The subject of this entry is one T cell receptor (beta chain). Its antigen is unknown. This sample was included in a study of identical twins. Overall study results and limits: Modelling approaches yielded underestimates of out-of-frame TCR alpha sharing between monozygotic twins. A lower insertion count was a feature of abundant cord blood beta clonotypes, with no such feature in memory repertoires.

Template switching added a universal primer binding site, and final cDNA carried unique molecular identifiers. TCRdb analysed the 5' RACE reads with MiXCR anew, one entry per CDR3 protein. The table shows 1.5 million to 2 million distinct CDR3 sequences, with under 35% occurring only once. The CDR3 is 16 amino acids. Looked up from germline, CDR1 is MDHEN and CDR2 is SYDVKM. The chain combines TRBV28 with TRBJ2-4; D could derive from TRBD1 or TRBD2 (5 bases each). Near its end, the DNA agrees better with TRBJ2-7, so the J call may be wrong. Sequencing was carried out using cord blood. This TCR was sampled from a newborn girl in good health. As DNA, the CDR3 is TGTGCCAGCAGTTGGGTCGCCCCCAGAGGGGCTAACGAGCAGTACTTC. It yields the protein CASSWVAPRGANEQYF.